Listed below are T cell receptor beta chains from one sample, sequenced in a study of CD4 T cells in relation to SARS-CoV-2 and coronaviruses. Their antigen targets remain unknown. Clones were read by immunoSEQ multiplex PCR, and TCRdb kept only the in-frame ones, dropping some. Among 18,000 or so clones listed, roughly 77% were seen once. The material sequenced was CD4+ T cells from PBMCs, cultured in vitro. All receptors come from a human donor in good health. The CDR3 runs from the conserved cysteine through the conserved F or W. The D gene is left open where the match is weak. Some rows have no size entry. The others give once, few or many, or a class for an expanded clone.

D gene: .
J gene: TRBJ1-1
clone size: .
V gene: TRBV12-3/TRBV12-4
CDR3 protein: CASSFNRNTEAFF
CDR3 DNA: TGTGCCAGCAGTTTTAACAGGAACACTGAAGCTTTCTTT

D gene: .
J gene: TRBJ1-2
clone size: few
V gene: TRBV12-5
CDR3 protein: CASGLFQNYGYTF
CDR3 DNA: TGTGCTAGTGGTTTGTTCCAGAACTATGGCTACACCTTC

D gene: TRBD1
J gene: TRBJ2-1
clone size: .
V gene: TRBV29-1
CDR3 protein: CSVLTGRHNEQFF
CDR3 DNA: TGCAGCGTCCTGACAGGGCGGCACAATGAGCAGTTCTTC

D gene: .
J gene: TRBJ2-1
clone size: .
V gene: TRBV9
CDR3 protein: CASSVARAHYNEQFF
CDR3 DNA: TGTGCCAGCAGCGTAGCTCGCGCCCACTACAATGAGCAGTTCTTC

D gene: TRBD1
J gene: TRBJ2-4
clone size: .
V gene: TRBV14
CDR3 protein: CASSQDRSAGGGIQYF
CDR3 DNA: TGTGCCAGCAGCCAAGATCGGTCGGCAGGGGGCGGCATTCAGTACTTC

D gene: .
J gene: TRBJ1-5
clone size: .
V gene: TRBV11-2
CDR3 protein: CASSLAGHEPQHF
CDR3 DNA: TGTGCCAGCAGCTTAGCGGGCCATGAGCCCCAGCATTTT

D gene: .
J gene: TRBJ1-2
clone size: .
V gene: TRBV5-6
CDR3 protein: CASSSPTSSGYTF
CDR3 DNA: TGTGCCAGCAGCTCCCCGACCAGCAGTGGCTACACCTTC

D gene: .
J gene: TRBJ1-2
clone size: .
V gene: TRBV9
CDR3 protein: CASSVDVRTLNYGYTF
CDR3 DNA: TGTGCCAGCAGCGTAGACGTCCGAACTCTTAACTATGGCTACACCTTC

D gene: .
J gene: TRBJ1-1
clone size: once
V gene: TRBV28
CDR3 protein: CASTLQAAWSTEAFF
CDR3 DNA: TGTGCCAGCACCTTACAGGCCGCATGGAGCACTGAAGCTTTCTTT

D gene: .
J gene: TRBJ1-4
clone size: .
V gene: TRBV12-3/TRBV12-4
CDR3 protein: CASSFGHEKLFF
CDR3 DNA: TGTGCCAGCAGTTTCGGTCATGAAAAACTGTTTTTT

D gene: .
J gene: TRBJ2-3
clone size: .
V gene: TRBV15
CDR3 protein: CATSRSGVITDTQYF
CDR3 DNA: TGTGCCACCAGCAGATCAGGGGTGATCACAGATACGCAGTATTTT

D gene: TRBD1
J gene: TRBJ2-7
clone size: .
V gene: TRBV4-1
CDR3 protein: CASSHPGTGDYEQYF
CDR3 DNA: TGCGCCAGCAGCCACCCCGGGACAGGGGACTACGAGCAGTACTTC

D gene: TRBD1
J gene: TRBJ1-1
clone size: .
V gene: TRBV18
CDR3 protein: CASSRDRGNTEAFF
CDR3 DNA: TGTGCCAGCTCCCGGGACAGAGGGAACACTGAAGCTTTCTTT

D gene: .
J gene: TRBJ1-2
clone size: .
V gene: TRBV19
CDR3 protein: CASSGYGYTF
CDR3 DNA: TGTGCCAGTAGTGGATATGGCTACACCTTC

D gene: .
J gene: TRBJ2-3
clone size: .
V gene: TRBV19
CDR3 protein: CASSILRSSTDTQYF
CDR3 DNA: TGTGCCAGTAGTATCCTCCGGTCTAGCACAGATACGCAGTATTTT

D gene: TRBD1
J gene: TRBJ1-2
clone size: once
V gene: TRBV7-8
CDR3 protein: CASSLAGGDYDYTF
CDR3 DNA: TGTGCCAGCAGCCTAGCAGGGGGTGACTATGACTACACCTTC

D gene: .
J gene: TRBJ1-5
clone size: few
V gene: TRBV7-5
CDR3 protein: CARSHRDNTHSNQPQHF
CDR3 DNA: TGTGCCAGAAGCCACCGAGACAACACCCATAGCAATCAGCCCCAGCATTTT

D gene: TRBD2
J gene: TRBJ2-1
clone size: .
V gene: TRBV6-5
CDR3 protein: CASSPGLADNEQFF
CDR3 DNA: TGTGCCAGCAGCCCGGGACTAGCAGACAATGAGCAGTTCTTC

D gene: .
J gene: TRBJ1-4
clone size: once
V gene: TRBV27
CDR3 protein: CASSSRNEKLFF
CDR3 DNA: TGTGCCAGCAGTTCCAGGAATGAAAAACTGTTTTTT